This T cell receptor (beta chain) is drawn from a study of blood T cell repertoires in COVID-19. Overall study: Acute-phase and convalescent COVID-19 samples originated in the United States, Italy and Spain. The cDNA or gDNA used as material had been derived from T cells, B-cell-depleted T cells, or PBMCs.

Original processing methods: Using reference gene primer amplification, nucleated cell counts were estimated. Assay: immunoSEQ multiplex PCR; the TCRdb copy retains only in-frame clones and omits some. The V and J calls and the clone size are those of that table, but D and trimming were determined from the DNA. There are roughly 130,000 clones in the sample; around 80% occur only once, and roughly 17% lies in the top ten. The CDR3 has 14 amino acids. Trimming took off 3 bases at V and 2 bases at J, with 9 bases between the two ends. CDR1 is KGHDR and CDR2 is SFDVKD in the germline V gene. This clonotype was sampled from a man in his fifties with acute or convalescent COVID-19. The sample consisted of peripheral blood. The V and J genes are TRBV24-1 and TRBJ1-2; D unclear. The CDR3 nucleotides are TGTGCCACCAGTGATCCCGGGAGAAACTATGGCTACACCTTC. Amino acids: CATSDPGRNYGYTF.